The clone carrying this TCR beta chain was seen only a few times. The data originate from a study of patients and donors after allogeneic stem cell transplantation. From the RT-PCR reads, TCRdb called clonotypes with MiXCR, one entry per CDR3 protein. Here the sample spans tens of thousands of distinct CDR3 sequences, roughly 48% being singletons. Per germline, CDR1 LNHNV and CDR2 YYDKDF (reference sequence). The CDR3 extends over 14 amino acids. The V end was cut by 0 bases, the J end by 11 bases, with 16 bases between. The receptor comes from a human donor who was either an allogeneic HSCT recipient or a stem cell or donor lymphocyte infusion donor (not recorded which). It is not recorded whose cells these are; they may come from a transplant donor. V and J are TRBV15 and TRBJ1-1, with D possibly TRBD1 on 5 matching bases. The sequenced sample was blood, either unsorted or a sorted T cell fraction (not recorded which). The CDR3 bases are TGTGCCACCAGCAGAGACAGGGACGGAAGGGAGGCTTTCTTT. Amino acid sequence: CATSRDRDGREAFF.